Below are 11 T cell receptor beta chains sequenced from a single sample in a study of T cell responses to AZD1222 COVID-19 vaccine (dated by TCRdb to about 2021). Libraries were made using the immunoSEQ multiplex PCR assay. This is the immuneACCESS table as TCRdb keeps it, with only in-frame sequences that have V and J called. A part of the clones is gone; compared with another copy, unresolved V genes explain less than half, and the rest is unexplained. The sample table records 65,000 to 75,000 clones; 75% to 85% of these occur just once. The top ten hold under 6% of the sample. The time point label, read with the paper, signifies: baseline before first vaccination. The sample here was peripheral blood, taken on day 0 of AZD1222 vaccination. Receptors originate from an adult in good health.

The rearrangement uses TRBV3-1 (or the pseudogene TRBV3-2) and TRBJ2-2; D ambiguous. V was clipped by 2 bases and J by 6 bases, with 10 bases between them. This CDR3 comprises 14 residues. Germline lookup yields CDR1 LGHDT and CDR2 YNNKEL (reference sequence). This chain's CDR3 is CASSQHHSAGELFF. For the CDR3, the DNA is TGTGCCAGCAGCCAACATCATTCTGCCGGGGAGCTGTTTTTT.

The chain has TRBV19 and TRBJ2-5; 11 nucleotides match TRBD1. Germline trimming cut 5 bases from V and 5 bases from J; bases unmatched to any gene: 7. From germline, CDR1 is LNHDA and CDR2 SQIVND (reference sequence). This CDR3 is built from 15 residues. The CDR3 DNA reads TGTGCCAGTAGTCCTGGGACAGGGGGGAGGGAGACCCAGTACTTC. Translation: CASSPGTGGRETQYF.

The J gene is TRBJ2-7, the V gene TRBV9; TRBD1 might be the D (6 bases). V lost 3 bases to trimming and J lost 3 bases, with 16 bases between them. Germline V CDR1 and CDR2: SGDLS, YYNGEE. CDR3 length: 15 amino acids. This CDR3 is CASSARDTGFYEQYF. The CDR3 DNA follows: TGTGCCAGCAGCGCAAGGGACACCGGCTTCTACGAGCAGTACTTC.

The V call is TRBV25-1, the J call TRBJ1-3; 7 nucleotides agree with TRBD1. The CDR3 has 16 residues. The germline V gene encodes CDR1 MGHDK and CDR2 SYGVNS. The ends lost 2 bases at V and 1 base at J; junction bases unmatched: 5. The CDR3: CASSEGADRSGNTIYF. In nucleotides, the CDR3 is TGTGCCAGCAGTGAAGGCGCGGACAGGTCTGGAAACACCATATATTTT.

This clone was observed once. This chain uses TRBV10-3 with TRBJ1-2, with TRBD1 matching 10 bases. Germline lookup yields CDR1 ENHRY and CDR2 SYGVKD. J gave up 4 bases and V 0 bases, and 5 bases lay outside the gene matches. CDR3 size: 16 residues. The DNA for the CDR3 is TGTGCCATCAGTGAGTCTAGGACAGGGGGGAGCTATGGCTACACCTTC. This gives the protein CAISESRTGGSYGYTF.

The genes are TRBV5-1 and TRBJ1-2; 7 nucleotides agree with TRBD1. CDR3 length: 15 amino acids. V lost 4 bases, J lost 5 bases, and 11 bases stayed unmatched. Germline V gene data show CDR1 as SGHRS and CDR2 as YFSETQ. The CDR3 region has the DNA TGCGCCAGCAGCATGGGGGACAGTCAGAATTATGGCTACACCTTC. Amino acid sequence: CASSMGDSQNYGYTF.

This clone came up a few times. The chain combines TRBV5-4 with TRBJ2-3, with D unclear. V was clipped by 2 bases and J by 0 bases, with 4 bases between them. Germline loops: CDR1 SGHNT, CDR2 YYREEE (reference sequence). The CDR3 loop spans 13 amino acids. The CDR3 coding sequence is TGTGCCAGCAGCTTCGGGAGCACAGATACGCAGTATTTT. Its translation: CASSFGSTDTQYF.

About this clone itself: At one end, the junction sequence differs from germline, possibly due to a read error. The rearrangement joins TRBV28 to TRBJ2-7; D not resolved. The germline V gene encodes CDR1 MDHEN and CDR2 SYDVKM. This CDR3 has 11 amino acids. CDR3 bases: TGTGCCAGCAGTTTCGGGTCTCTAGGATATTTC. It yields the protein CASSFGSLGYF.

The chain uses TRBV7-2 and TRBJ1-1, with D possibly being TRBD1 (5 bases). The V end was cut by 5 bases, the J end by 4 bases, with 14 bases between. The CDR3 consists of 14 residues. Germline CDR1 reads SGHTA; CDR2 reads FQGNSA. Written as DNA, the CDR3 is TGTGCCAGCAGCAAAGACAGCCTGGGCACTGAAGCTTTCTTT. Residues: CASSKDSLGTEAFF.

This clone was observed once. The CDR3 sequence is CASSQEASGDTQYF. DNA for the CDR3: TGCGCCAGCAGCCAAGAGGCCAGCGGGGATACGCAGTATTTT. V is TRBV4-3 and J is TRBJ2-3; TRBD2 is a possible D gene (6 bases). This CDR3 comprises 14 residues. Germline CDR1 is LGHNA and CDR2 is YSLEER. V was trimmed by 0 bases and J by 6 bases, leaving 10 bases between them.

The chain links TRBV11-2 to TRBJ2-7, with TRBD2 matching 9 bases. Germline CDR1 reads SGHAT; CDR2 reads FQNNGV. The CDR3 extends over 15 amino acids. V gave up 1 base and J gave up 2 bases; unmatched junction bases: 3. The CDR3 DNA reads TGTGCCAGCAGCTTAGCTGGGACTAGCACCTACGAGCAGTACTTC. The encoded protein is CASSLAGTSTYEQYF.